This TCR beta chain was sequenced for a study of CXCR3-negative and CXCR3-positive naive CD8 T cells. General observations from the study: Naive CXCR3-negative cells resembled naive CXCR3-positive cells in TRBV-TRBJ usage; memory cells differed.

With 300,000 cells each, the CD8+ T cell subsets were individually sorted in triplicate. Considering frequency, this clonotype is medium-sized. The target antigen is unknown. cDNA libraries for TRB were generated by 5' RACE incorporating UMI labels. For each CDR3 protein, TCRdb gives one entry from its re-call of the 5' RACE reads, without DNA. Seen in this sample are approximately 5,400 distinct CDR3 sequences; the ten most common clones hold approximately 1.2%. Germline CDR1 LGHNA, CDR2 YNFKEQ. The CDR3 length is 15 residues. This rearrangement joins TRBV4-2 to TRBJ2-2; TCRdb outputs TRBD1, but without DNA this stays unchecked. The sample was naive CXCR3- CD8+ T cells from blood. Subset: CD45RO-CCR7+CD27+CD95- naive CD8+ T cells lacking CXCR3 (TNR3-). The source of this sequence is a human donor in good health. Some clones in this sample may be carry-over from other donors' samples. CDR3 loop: CASSQIVDSTGELFF.